This T cell receptor beta chain was identified during a study of T cell responses to AZD1222 COVID-19 vaccine. Assay used: immunoSEQ multiplex PCR; TCRdb lists only in-frame clones, some missing. The table includes approximately 75,000 clones, 90% detected once. Germline V CDR1 and CDR2: LGHDT, YNNKEL (reference sequence). V gave up 0 bases and J gave up 7 bases, with 13 bases separating them. This CDR3 has 15 residues. The receptor comes from an adult who received the AZD1222 COVID-19 vaccine. The chain is built from TRBV3-1 (or the pseudogene TRBV3-2) and TRBJ1-5, with D tentatively TRBD1 (5 bases). Sequencing was performed on peripheral blood, taken 28 days after the second AZD1222 dose. The CDR3 sequence: CASSQEGQGGQPQHF. The DNA for the CDR3 is TGTGCCAGCAGCCAAGAAGGCCAGGGTGGACAGCCCCAGCATTTT.